This T cell receptor (beta chain) was sequenced for a study of T cells in Graves' hyperthyroidism and ophthalmopathy. With regard to this clonotype: Antigen: not known.

The study, taken as a whole, reports: The model forecast ophthalmopathy, anticipating it by a median approximately 6 months before onset.

TCR beta CDR3 regions were amplified from RNA. HTBI primers were used for first-round RT-PCR of the TCR CDR3. TCRdb used MiXCR to reprocess the multiplex PCR reads, holding one entry per CDR3 protein. The data show hundreds of thousands of distinct CDR3 sequences, about 14% seen once. The length of the CDR3 is 21 residues. Germline assignment: CDR1 MDHEN and CDR2 SYDVKM. The V gene lost 3 bases and the J gene lost 6 bases, with 32 bases spanning the gap. Sample: blood. This TCR was recovered from a woman in her fifties or sixties with Graves' ophthalmopathy. This rearrangement joins TRBV28 to TRBJ2-2; TRBD1 or TRBD2 may be the D gene (5 bases each). In DNA, the CDR3 is TGTGCCAGCAGTTTCAATAAGGGACGGCCGAACTGGAGTCCCCTATCCGGGGAGCTGTTTTTT. Translated, it gives CASSFNKGRPNWSPLSGELFF. The whole variable domain, filled in from reference TRBV28 and TRBJ2-2, reads DVKVTQSSRYLVKRTGEKVFLECVQDMDHENMFWYRQDPGLGLRLIYFSYDVKMKEKGDIPEGYSVSREKKERFSLILESASTNQTSMYLCASSFNKGRPNWSPLSGELFFGEGSRLTVL.